Listed below are T cell receptor beta chains from one sample, sequenced in a study of beta chain features in type 1 diabetes. The assay was immunoSEQ multiplex PCR, and TCRdb's table has in-frame clones only and misses some. The sample includes about 320,000 clones, 14% seen only once; the top ten take about 6.7%. Sequenced: central memory CD4+ T cells from blood. These receptors originate from a man between 25 and 39 years old in good health. The CDR3 runs from the conserved cysteine through the conserved F or W. Each record gives: D gene, clone size, J gene, V gene, CDR3 protein, CDR3 DNA. A D gene is named only where the DNA matches it firmly. Clone size is stated in some rows and not others, as once, few, many or a class when expanded.

D gene: NA; clone size: few; J gene: TRBJ2-1; V gene: TRBV5-6; CDR3 protein: CATRGGGVYNEQFF; CDR3 DNA: TGTGCCACCCGCGGAGGCGGGGTCTACAATGAGCAGTTCTTC
D gene: TRBD2; clone size: NA; J gene: TRBJ2-1; V gene: TRBV18; CDR3 protein: CASSGKGGSIEDEQFF; CDR3 DNA: TGTGCCAGCTCGGGGAAGGGCGGGAGTATAGAAGATGAGCAGTTCTTC
D gene: NA; clone size: NA; J gene: TRBJ2-6; V gene: TRBV5-4; CDR3 protein: CASSLRQHSGANVLTF; CDR3 DNA: TGTGCCAGCAGCTTGCGGCAGCACTCTGGGGCCAACGTCCTGACTTTC
D gene: NA; clone size: NA; J gene: TRBJ2-3; V gene: TRBV11-3; CDR3 protein: CASNLGTVSTDTQYF; CDR3 DNA: TGTGCCAGCAACTTGGGGACGGTTAGCACAGATACGCAGTATTTT
D gene: NA; clone size: NA; J gene: TRBJ1-4; V gene: TRBV9; CDR3 protein: CASSLSPGTNEKLFF; CDR3 DNA: TGTGCCAGCAGCCTCAGTCCTGGGACTAATGAAAAACTGTTTTTT
D gene: NA; clone size: NA; J gene: TRBJ2-7; V gene: TRBV5-6; CDR3 protein: CASSYPHGYSYEQYF; CDR3 DNA: TGTGCCAGCAGCTATCCCCACGGGTATAGCTACGAGCAGTACTTC
D gene: TRBD1; clone size: few; J gene: TRBJ2-5; V gene: TRBV19; CDR3 protein: CASRDRGSGETQYF; CDR3 DNA: TGTGCCAGTCGAGACAGGGGCAGTGGGGAGACCCAGTACTTC
D gene: NA; clone size: NA; J gene: TRBJ1-3; V gene: TRBV4-3; CDR3 protein: CASSQTAGNTIYF; CDR3 DNA: TGCGCCAGCAGCCAGACCGCCGGAAACACCATATATTTT
D gene: NA; clone size: NA; J gene: TRBJ2-5; V gene: TRBV10-3; CDR3 protein: CAISESKGARQETQYF; CDR3 DNA: TGTGCCATCAGTGAGTCGAAGGGAGCCCGCCAAGAGACCCAGTACTTC
D gene: NA; clone size: NA; J gene: TRBJ2-6; V gene: TRBV7-3; CDR3 protein: CASSPSTGANVLTF; CDR3 DNA: TGTGCCAGCAGCCCTTCAACCGGGGCCAACGTCCTGACTTTC
D gene: TRBD1; clone size: few; J gene: TRBJ2-2; V gene: TRBV7-2; CDR3 protein: CASSSGQGAGGELFF; CDR3 DNA: TGTGCCAGCAGCTCCGGACAGGGGGCAGGCGGGGAGCTGTTTTTT
D gene: NA; clone size: NA; J gene: TRBJ1-3; V gene: TRBV19; CDR3 protein: CASSRAHTNSGNTIYF; CDR3 DNA: TGTGCCAGTAGTAGGGCCCATACCAACTCTGGAAACACCATATATTTT
D gene: NA; clone size: NA; J gene: TRBJ1-5; V gene: TRBV10-3; CDR3 protein: CAISTGSGNQPQHF; CDR3 DNA: TGTGCCATAAGCACAGGGAGTGGCAATCAGCCCCAGCATTTT
D gene: TRBD1; clone size: few; J gene: TRBJ2-3; V gene: TRBV5-8; CDR3 protein: CASSVGTGGGQITDTQYF; CDR3 DNA: TGTGCCAGCAGCGTCGGGACAGGAGGAGGCCAAATCACAGATACGCAGTATTTT
D gene: TRBD2; clone size: few; J gene: TRBJ2-3; V gene: TRBV5-4; CDR3 protein: CASSLGPSGGPTDTQYF; CDR3 DNA: TGTGCCAGCAGCTTAGGTCCTAGCGGGGGGCCCACAGATACGCAGTATTTT
D gene: NA; clone size: NA; J gene: TRBJ1-1; V gene: TRBV5-1; CDR3 protein: CASSPLRGRGPPMNTEAFF; CDR3 DNA: TGCGCCAGCAGCCCCCTCCGGGGGCGCGGACCTCCCATGAACACTGAAGCTTTCTTT
D gene: NA; clone size: NA; J gene: TRBJ2-1; V gene: TRBV10-3; CDR3 protein: CAISEQDSSSYNEQFF; CDR3 DNA: TGTGCCATCAGTGAGCAAGACTCCAGCTCCTACAATGAGCAGTTCTTC
D gene: NA; clone size: few; J gene: TRBJ1-3; V gene: TRBV4-3; CDR3 protein: CASSQDTGSGNTIYF; CDR3 DNA: TGCGCCAGCAGCCAAGACACCGGTTCTGGAAACACCATATATTTT
D gene: NA; clone size: NA; J gene: TRBJ1-2; V gene: TRBV6-1; CDR3 protein: CASSPRAGEGYTF; CDR3 DNA: TGTGCCAGCAGTCCTAGGGCGGGAGAGGGCTACACCTTC
D gene: NA; clone size: few; J gene: TRBJ2-3; V gene: TRBV5-1; CDR3 protein: CASSSTGNTDTQYF; CDR3 DNA: TGCGCCAGCAGCTCCACCGGGAACACAGATACGCAGTATTTT
D gene: NA; clone size: few; J gene: TRBJ2-3; V gene: TRBV19; CDR3 protein: CASSSPSDPGTDTQYF; CDR3 DNA: TGTGCCAGTAGTAGCCCGAGCGACCCCGGCACAGATACGCAGTATTTT